This T cell receptor (beta chain) was sequenced in a study of preoperative IRX-2 immunotherapy in early breast cancer. The treatment here: preoperative locoregional IRX-2 cytokine immunotherapy. This clone was detected only a few times. Measured with immunoSEQ multiplex PCR; TCRdb has only the in-frame clones, and not every one. The table shows about 38,000 clones, with roughly 80% occurring only once. The receptor comes from a human donor with breast cancer. The sample here was lymph node tissue, taken after IRX-2 immunotherapy.

Written as DNA, the CDR3 is TGTGCCAGCAGCCGGTGGGGGGGAGGTTCCGGCACAGATACGCAGTATTTT. Encoded protein: CASSRWGGGSGTDTQYF. The rearrangement uses TRBV11-3 and TRBJ2-3, with 7 bases aligning to TRBD2. The CDR3 length is 17 residues. The ends lost 5 bases at V and 1 base at J; junction bases unmatched: 12. From germline, CDR1 is SGHNT and CDR2 YENEEA.